Each of the 23 T cell receptor beta chains below was sequenced from the same sample in a study of cytomegalovirus exposure and HLA in healthy donors (dated by TCRdb to about 2017). Libraries were constructed by the immunoSEQ multiplex PCR assay. Not all clones reach the TCRdb copy of this immuneACCESS table, which keeps in-frame sequences only. Checked studies attribute under half of the gap to unresolved V genes and leave the rest unexplained. The sample table contains around 140,000 clones; only one count was recorded for 87% of them. Of the sample, 3.5% to 5.5% falls within the top ten clones. Sequencing was performed on PBMCs. These receptors were collected from a man aged 18-30 years in good health and CMV-seropositive.

The chain uses TRBV12-5 and TRBJ1-1, with D possibly TRBD1 on 5 matching bases. CDR3 length: 11 residues. The V end lost 6 bases, the J end lost 12 bases, and 14 bases lay between the germline ends. Germline V gene data show CDR1 as LGHNT and CDR2 as FRNRAP. The CDR3, as DNA: TGTGCTAGTGGCCGGGACTTAGGAACTTTCTTT. Translation gives CASGRDLGTFF. The full variable domain, in which reference TRBV12-5 and TRBJ1-1 provide the parts outside the CDR3, is DARVTQTPRHKVTEMGQEVTMRCQPILGHNTVFWYRQTMMQGLELLAYFRNRAPLDDSGMPKDRFSAEMPDATLATLKIQPSEPRDSAVYFCASGRDLGTFFGQGTRLTVV.

This sequence joins TRBV6-1 and TRBJ1-1; D remains unclear. This CDR3 spans 13 amino acids. V was pared by 8 bases and J by 5 bases, with 15 bases between. Germline lookup yields CDR1 MNHNS and CDR2 SASEGT. DNA of the CDR3: TGTGCCAGCGCCACAACCCCGGGGACTGAAGCTTTCTTT. Its translation: CASATTPGTEAFF.

This rearrangement joins TRBV2 to TRBJ2-1; no firm D call. CDR3 length equals 18 residues. The V and J ends lost 3 bases and 3 bases respectively, with 21 bases between them. CDR1 SNHLY and CDR2 FYNNEI come from the germline V gene. DNA of the CDR3: TGTGCCAGCAGTGATGGGCCGAATACCCCCCGCGACTACAATGAGCAGTTCTTC. Residues: CASSDGPNTPRDYNEQFF.

This CDR3 is CAWSPPGIYGYTF. The DNA for the CDR3 is TGTGCCTGGAGTCCCCCGGGGATCTATGGCTACACCTTC. The chain uses TRBV30 and TRBJ1-2; D remains ambiguous. This CDR3 contains 13 residues. The germline V and J ends were trimmed by 2 bases and 4 bases, with 11 bases remaining between them. Germline V gene data show CDR1 as GTSNPN and CDR2 as SVGIG (reference sequence).

This rearrangement joins TRBV5-1 to TRBJ2-2; D may be TRBD1 (5 bases). CDR1 and CDR2 (germline): SGHRS, YFSETQ. The CDR3 loop spans 15 amino acids. V was cut by 4 bases and J by 6 bases, with 16 bases left in between. This CDR3 is CASSPGFRISGELFF. The DNA for the CDR3 is TGCGCCAGCAGCCCAGGGTTTCGTATTTCCGGGGAGCTGTTTTTT.

The genes are TRBV6-5 and TRBJ1-5; no definite D call. CDR3 length: 16 residues. Looked up from germline, CDR1 is MNHEY and CDR2 is SVGAGI. Trimming removed 4 bases from V and 4 bases from J, with 17 bases in between. CDR3 sequence (DNA): TGTGCCAGCAGTTCTTACAGCGGGTCGAAAAATCAGCCCCAGCATTTT. Its protein is CASSSYSGSKNQPQHF.

The V gene is TRBV7-9, the J gene TRBJ2-7; 10 bases fit TRBD2. Trimming took 6 bases from V and 5 from J; bases not matched to a gene: 10. Germline loops: CDR1 SEHNR, CDR2 FQNEAQ (reference sequence). The CDR3 totals 15 residues. CDR3 DNA: TGTGCCAGCAGGTACTCTAGCGGGAGCGCCAACGAGCAGTACTTC. Protein product: CASRYSSGSANEQYF.

The chain couples TRBV5-6 to TRBJ2-7; the D gene is possibly TRBD1 (5 bases). This CDR3 comprises 12 residues. The ends were cut back, 4 bases at V and 4 bases at J, with 9 bases in the middle. From germline, CDR1 is SGHDT and CDR2 YYEEEE. The CDR3 is CASSIRQYEQYF. In DNA, the CDR3 is TGTGCCAGCAGCATACGACAGTACGAGCAGTACTTC.

The chain employs TRBV4-1 and TRBJ1-4; possibly TRBD1 for D (5 bases). V shed 2 bases and J shed 7 bases, with 11 bases lying between them. This CDR3 has 14 residues. Germline V gene data show CDR1 as MGHRA and CDR2 as YSYEKL. CDR3 DNA: TGCGCCAGCAGCCAAAGGGGCCTAATTGAAAAACTGTTTTTT. Translating gives CASSQRGLIEKLFF.

The table lists this clone with a count of one. The V gene is TRBV27, the J gene TRBJ2-1; 10 bases are shared with TRBD2. CDR1 and CDR2 (germline): MNHEY, SMNVEV (reference sequence). J was trimmed by 2 bases and V by 4 bases; bases with no gene match: 8. The CDR3 contains 17 residues. Written as DNA, the CDR3 is TGTGCCAGCAGTTCTAGCGGGGGAATTATTACCTACAATGAGCAGTTCTTC. Protein sequence: CASSSSGGIITYNEQFF.

V gene TRBV9 combines with J gene TRBJ2-7, with 8 bases fitting TRBD1. The ends lost 3 bases at V and 11 bases at J; junction bases unmatched: 10. The CDR3 loop spans 13 amino acids. Germline V gives CDR1 SGDLS, CDR2 YYNGEE. CDR3 loop: CASSAELTGDEYF. The CDR3 nucleotides read TGTGCCAGCAGCGCCGAATTGACAGGGGATGAGTACTTC.

This clone has just a few counts. The gene calls are TRBV10-1 and TRBJ1-2; D not resolved. Between the trimmed V and J ends, which lost 6 bases and 6 bases, there was a span of 14 bases. Germline CDR1 is WNHNN and CDR2 is SYGVQD (reference sequence). This CDR3 has 13 residues. CDR3 amino acids: CASSGGRKDGYTF. The CDR3 DNA follows: TGCGCCAGCAGCGGAGGACGGAAGGATGGCTACACCTTC.

As DNA, the CDR3 is TGTGCCAGCTGCCGACAACAGGACCACTATGGCTACACCTTC. Protein: CASCRQQDHYGYTF. The chain is built from TRBV2 and TRBJ1-2, with a tentative D call TRBD1 (5 bases). CDR1 SNHLY and CDR2 FYNNEI come from the germline V gene. V lost 8 bases to trimming and J lost 3 bases, with 16 bases between them. This CDR3 is built from 14 residues.

This chain connects TRBV19 to TRBJ1-1; no definite D call. This CDR3 region has 14 residues. The V and J ends lost 0 bases and 1 base respectively, with 6 bases between them. Germline assignment: CDR1 LNHDA and CDR2 SQIVND (reference sequence). The CDR3 reads CASSIDYWNTEAFF. The CDR3 DNA sequence: TGTGCCAGTAGTATAGATTACTGGAACACTGAAGCTTTCTTT.

With regard to this clone: The junction departs from the called germline gene at one end, perhaps through a read error. This chain links TRBV29-1 with TRBJ1-1, with TRBD1 matching over 8 bases. The CDR3 extends over 15 amino acids. Germline V CDR1 and CDR2: SQVTM, ANQGSEA. The CDR3 DNA reads as TGCAGCGCTGAAGAGACAGGGGTTGTCGACACTGAAGCTTTCTTT. This encodes CSAEETGVVDTEAFF. The entire variable domain, with the rest obtained from reference TRBV29-1 and TRBJ1-1, is as follows: SAVISQKPSRDICQRGTSLTIQCQVDSQVTMMFWYRQQPGQSLTLIATANQGSEATYESGFVIDKFPISRPNLTFSTLTVSNMSPEDSSIYLCSAEETGVVDTEAFFGQGTRLTVV.

The genes are TRBV7-9 and TRBJ2-3, with TRBD2 matching 11 bases. CDR1 and CDR2 from the germline V gene are SEHNR and FQNEAQ (reference sequence). The length of the CDR3 is 16 residues. With 5 bases clipped from V and 14 bases from J, the junction kept 18 bases outside the gene matches. The CDR3 is CASSEQIGTSGEGRYF. The CDR3 region has the DNA TGTGCCAGCAGCGAACAGATAGGGACTAGCGGAGAAGGGCGGTATTTT.

The chain carries TRBV7-2 and TRBJ2-7; possibly TRBD2 for D (5 bases). This CDR3 contains 14 residues. In germline, CDR1 is SGHTA, CDR2 FQGNSA. The ends were cut back, 9 bases at V and 0 bases at J, with 15 bases in the middle. The CDR3 sequence: CASTRAASSYEQYF. CDR3 bases: TGTGCCAGTACGCGGGCTGCGAGCTCCTACGAGCAGTACTTC.

The chain combines TRBV10-3 with TRBJ1-1, with D possibly being TRBD1 (6 bases). The CDR3 contains 14 residues. The V end was cut by 1 base, the J end by 3 bases, with 9 bases between. CDR1 and CDR2 (germline): ENHRY, SYGVKD. The CDR3 region is CAISEYAGDTEAFF. CDR3 DNA: TGTGCCATCAGTGAGTACGCAGGGGACACTGAAGCTTTCTTT.

This clone was recorded a few times. The chain couples TRBV7-9 to TRBJ1-1, with 7 nucleotides matching TRBD1. The CDR3 covers 14 residues. From germline, CDR1 is SEHNR and CDR2 FQNEAQ (reference sequence). With 4 bases clipped from V and 1 base from J, the junction kept 3 bases outside the gene matches. CDR3: CASSSGTANTEAFF. CDR3 in DNA: TGTGCCAGCAGCTCAGGGACAGCGAACACTGAAGCTTTCTTT.

The rearrangement links TRBV7-2 to TRBJ2-7; D gene ambiguous. Per germline, CDR1 SGHTA and CDR2 FQGNSA. The CDR3 contains 14 residues. With 2 bases removed from V and 0 bases from J, the gap between germline ends came to 8 bases. CDR3 coding DNA: TGTGCCAGCAGCTTATCCCACTCCTCCTACGAGCAGTACTTC. Residues: CASSLSHSSYEQYF.

This clone has just one count. V usage is TRBV7-9 and J usage is TRBJ2-7; TRBD1 aligns across 11 bases. The CDR3 has 14 residues. Germline CDR1 SEHNR, CDR2 FQNEAQ (reference sequence). Trimming at V came to 5 bases and at J to 6 bases, leaving 6 bases not matched to a gene. The CDR3 nucleotides are TGTGCCAGCAGCCCCGAGGACAGGGGGCGCGAGCAGTACTTC. Translating gives CASSPEDRGREQYF.

This clone has only one observation. The rearrangement joins TRBV28 to TRBJ1-1; TRBD1 matches 9 bases. The germline CDR1 and CDR2 sequences are MDHEN and SYDVKM. The CDR3 totals 13 residues. Trimming took 11 bases from V and 8 from J; bases not matched to a gene: 12. The CDR3 loop is CAVHPTGGPEAFF. CDR3 sequence (DNA): TGTGCCGTCCATCCGACAGGGGGGCCCGAAGCTTTCTTT.

The chain has TRBV25-1 and TRBJ2-5; D perhaps matches TRBD1 (6 bases). Trimming left V 1 base short and J 4 bases short, with 13 bases between. This CDR3 has 15 amino acids. CDR1 is MGHDK, CDR2 SYGVNS, per germline. The CDR3, as DNA: TGTGCCAGCAGTGAATCCGGGACAATTGGAGAGACCCAGTACTTC. It specifies CASSESGTIGETQYF.